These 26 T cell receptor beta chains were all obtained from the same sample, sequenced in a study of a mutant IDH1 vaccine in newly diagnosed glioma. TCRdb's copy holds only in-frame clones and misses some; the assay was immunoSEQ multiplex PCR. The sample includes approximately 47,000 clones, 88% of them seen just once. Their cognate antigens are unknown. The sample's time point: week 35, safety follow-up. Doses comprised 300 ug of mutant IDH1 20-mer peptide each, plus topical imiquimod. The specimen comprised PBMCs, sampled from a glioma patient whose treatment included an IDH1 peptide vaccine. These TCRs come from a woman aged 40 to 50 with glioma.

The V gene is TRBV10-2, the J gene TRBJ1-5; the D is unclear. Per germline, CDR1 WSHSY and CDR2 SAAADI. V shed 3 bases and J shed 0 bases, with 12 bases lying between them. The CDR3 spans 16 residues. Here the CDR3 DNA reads TGCGCCAGCAGTGACTTTGACGTCGGTAGCAATCAGCCCCAGCATTTT. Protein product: CASSDFDVGSNQPQHF.

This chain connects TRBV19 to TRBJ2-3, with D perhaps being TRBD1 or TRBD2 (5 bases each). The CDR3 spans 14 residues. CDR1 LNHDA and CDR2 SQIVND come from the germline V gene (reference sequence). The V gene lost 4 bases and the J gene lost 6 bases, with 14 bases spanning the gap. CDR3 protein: CASSRDLPADTQYF. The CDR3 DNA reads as TGTGCCAGTAGTAGGGACCTCCCCGCGGATACGCAGTATTTT.

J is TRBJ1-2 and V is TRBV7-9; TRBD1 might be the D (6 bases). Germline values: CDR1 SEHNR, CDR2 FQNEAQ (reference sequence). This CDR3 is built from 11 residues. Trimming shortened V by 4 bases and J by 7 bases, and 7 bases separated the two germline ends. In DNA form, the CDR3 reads TGTGCCAGCAGCTCGACAGGTGGCTACACCTTC. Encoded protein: CASSSTGGYTF.

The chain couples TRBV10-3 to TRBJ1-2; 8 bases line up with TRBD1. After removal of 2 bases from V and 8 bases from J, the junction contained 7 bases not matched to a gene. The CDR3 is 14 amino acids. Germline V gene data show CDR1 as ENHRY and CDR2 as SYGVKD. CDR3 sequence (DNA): TGTGCCATCAGTGAGCCGACAGGGGTGGGAGGCTACACCTTC. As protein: CAISEPTGVGGYTF.

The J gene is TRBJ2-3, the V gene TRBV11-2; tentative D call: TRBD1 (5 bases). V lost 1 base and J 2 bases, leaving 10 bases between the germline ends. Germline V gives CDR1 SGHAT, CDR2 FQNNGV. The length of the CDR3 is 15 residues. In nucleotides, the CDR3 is TGTGCCAGCAGCTTAGGGCCGACAGTCACAGATACGCAGTATTTT. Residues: CASSLGPTVTDTQYF. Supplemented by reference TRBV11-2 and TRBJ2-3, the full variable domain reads EAGVAQSPRYKIIEKRQSVAFWCNPISGHATLYWYQQILGQGPKLLIQFQNNGVVDDSQLPKDRFSAERLKGVDSTLKIQPAKLEDSAVYLCASSLGPTVTDTQYFGPGTRLTVL.

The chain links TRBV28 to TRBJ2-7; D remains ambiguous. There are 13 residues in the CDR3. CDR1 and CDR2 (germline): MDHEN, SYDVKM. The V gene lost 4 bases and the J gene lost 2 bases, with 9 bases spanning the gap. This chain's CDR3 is CASSSEEPYEQYF. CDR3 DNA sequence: TGTGCCAGCAGTTCGGAAGAACCCTACGAGCAGTACTTC.

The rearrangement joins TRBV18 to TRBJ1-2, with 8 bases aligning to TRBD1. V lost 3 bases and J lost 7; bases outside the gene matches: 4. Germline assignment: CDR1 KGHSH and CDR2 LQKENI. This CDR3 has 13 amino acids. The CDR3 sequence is CASSPGQVVGYTF. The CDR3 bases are TGTGCCAGCTCACCGGGACAGGTGGTTGGCTACACCTTC.

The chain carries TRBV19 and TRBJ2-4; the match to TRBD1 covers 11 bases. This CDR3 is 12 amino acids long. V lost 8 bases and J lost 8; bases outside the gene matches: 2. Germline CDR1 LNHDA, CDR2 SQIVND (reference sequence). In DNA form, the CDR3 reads TGTGCCAGTGGACAGGGGGCGGACATTCAGTACTTC. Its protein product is CASGQGADIQYF.

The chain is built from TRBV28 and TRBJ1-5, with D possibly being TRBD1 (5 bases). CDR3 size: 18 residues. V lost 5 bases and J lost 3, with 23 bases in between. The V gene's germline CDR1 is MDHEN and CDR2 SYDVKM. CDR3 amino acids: CASSPQGPFRFSNQPQHF. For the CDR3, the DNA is TGTGCCAGCAGTCCCCAGGGCCCCTTTCGTTTCTCCAATCAGCCCCAGCATTTT.

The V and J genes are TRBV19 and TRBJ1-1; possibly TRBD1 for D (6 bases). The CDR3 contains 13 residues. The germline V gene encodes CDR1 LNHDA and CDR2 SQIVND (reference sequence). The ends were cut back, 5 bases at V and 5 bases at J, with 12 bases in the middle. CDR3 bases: TGTGCCAGTAGTCGGGGGGGCATGACTGAAGCTTTCTTT. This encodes CASSRGGMTEAFF. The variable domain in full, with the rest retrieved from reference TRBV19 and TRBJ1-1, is DGGITQSPKYLFRKEGQNVTLSCEQNLNHDAMYWYRQDPGQGLRLIYYSQIVNDFQKGDIAEGYSVSREKKESFPLTVTSAQKNPTAFYLCASSRGGMTEAFFGQGTRLTVV.

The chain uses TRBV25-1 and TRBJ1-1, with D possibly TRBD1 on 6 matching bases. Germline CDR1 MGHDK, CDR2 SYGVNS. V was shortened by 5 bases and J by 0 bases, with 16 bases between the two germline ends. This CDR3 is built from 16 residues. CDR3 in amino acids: CASSHSAQGLNTEAFF. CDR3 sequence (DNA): TGTGCCAGCAGTCACTCAGCACAGGGCTTGAACACTGAAGCTTTCTTT.

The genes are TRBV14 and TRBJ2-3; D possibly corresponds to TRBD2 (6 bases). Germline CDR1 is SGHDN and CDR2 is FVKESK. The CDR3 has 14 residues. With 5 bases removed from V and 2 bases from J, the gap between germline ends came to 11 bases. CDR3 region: CASSDTSSTDTQYF. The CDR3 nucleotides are TGTGCCAGCAGCGATACTAGCTCCACAGATACGCAGTATTTT.

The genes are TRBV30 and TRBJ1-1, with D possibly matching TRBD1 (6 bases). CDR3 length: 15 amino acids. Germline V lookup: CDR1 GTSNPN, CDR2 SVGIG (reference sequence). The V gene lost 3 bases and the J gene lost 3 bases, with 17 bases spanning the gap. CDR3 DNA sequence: TGTGCCTGGAGCCCTACAGGGTGGTTTGACACTGAAGCTTTCTTT. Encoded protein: CAWSPTGWFDTEAFF.

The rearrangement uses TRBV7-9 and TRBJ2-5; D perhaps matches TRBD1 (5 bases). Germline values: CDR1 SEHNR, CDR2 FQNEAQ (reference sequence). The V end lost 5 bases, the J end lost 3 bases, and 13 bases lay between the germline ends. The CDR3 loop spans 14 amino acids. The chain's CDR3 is CASSTPLQEETQYF. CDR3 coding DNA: TGTGCCAGCAGCACCCCCCTACAGGAAGAGACCCAGTACTTC.

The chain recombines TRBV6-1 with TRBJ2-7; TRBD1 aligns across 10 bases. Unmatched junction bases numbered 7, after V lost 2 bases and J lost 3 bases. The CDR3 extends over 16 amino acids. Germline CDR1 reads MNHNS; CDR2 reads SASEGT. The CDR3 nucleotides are TGTGCCAGCAGTGAACCGGGACAGGGGAGTTACTACGAGCAGTACTTC. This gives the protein CASSEPGQGSYYEQYF.

For the CDR3, the DNA is TGTGCCAGCAGTGGGGACCAAGGCAATCAGCCCCAGCATTTT. This translates into CASSGDQGNQPQHF. The chain employs TRBV2 and TRBJ1-5; tentatively, D is TRBD1 (5 bases). V lost 4 bases and J 2 bases, leaving 9 bases between the germline ends. Germline values: CDR1 SNHLY, CDR2 FYNNEI. The CDR3 spans 14 residues.

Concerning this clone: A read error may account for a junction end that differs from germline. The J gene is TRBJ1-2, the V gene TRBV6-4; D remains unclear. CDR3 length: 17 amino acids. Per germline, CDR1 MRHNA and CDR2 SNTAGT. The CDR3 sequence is CASSDSLSTPDNDGYTF. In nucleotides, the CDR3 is TGTGCCAGCAGTGACTCTCTATCAACTCCTGATAACGATGGCTACACCTTC.

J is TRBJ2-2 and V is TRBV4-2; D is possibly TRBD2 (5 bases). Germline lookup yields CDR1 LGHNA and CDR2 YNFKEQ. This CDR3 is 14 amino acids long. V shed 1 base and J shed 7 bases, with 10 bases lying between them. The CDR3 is CASSQVAAGGELFF. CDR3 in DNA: TGTGCCAGCAGCCAAGTGGCGGCGGGCGGGGAGCTGTTTTTT.

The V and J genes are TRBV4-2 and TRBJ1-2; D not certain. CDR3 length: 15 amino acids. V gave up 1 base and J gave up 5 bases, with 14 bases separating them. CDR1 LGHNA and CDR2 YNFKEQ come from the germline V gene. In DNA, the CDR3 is TGTGCCAGCAGCCAAGGGGTTTCCGACCAATATGGCTACACCTTC. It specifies CASSQGVSDQYGYTF.

The DNA for the CDR3 is TGCGCCAGCAGCCAAGTCGCCGGGACAGCCCAAGAGACCCAGTACTTC. It yields the protein CASSQVAGTAQETQYF. This chain uses TRBV4-1 with TRBJ2-5; 7 bases match TRBD1. Germline lookup yields CDR1 MGHRA and CDR2 YSYEKL. The trim removed 1 base at V and 1 base at J, leaving 6 bases unmatched. This CDR3 is built from 16 residues.

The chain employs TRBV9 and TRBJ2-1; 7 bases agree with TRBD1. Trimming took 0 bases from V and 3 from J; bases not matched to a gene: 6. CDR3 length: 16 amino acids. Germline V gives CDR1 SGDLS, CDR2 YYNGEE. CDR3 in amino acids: CASSVGDRSLYNEQFF. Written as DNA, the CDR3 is TGTGCCAGCAGCGTAGGGGACAGAAGTCTCTACAATGAGCAGTTCTTC.

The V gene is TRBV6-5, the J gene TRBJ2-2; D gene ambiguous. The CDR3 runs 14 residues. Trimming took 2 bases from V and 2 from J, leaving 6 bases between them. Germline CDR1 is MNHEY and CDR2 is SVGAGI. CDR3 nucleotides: TGTGCCAGCAGTTACGGGCTAAACACCGGGGAGCTGTTTTTT. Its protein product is CASSYGLNTGELFF.

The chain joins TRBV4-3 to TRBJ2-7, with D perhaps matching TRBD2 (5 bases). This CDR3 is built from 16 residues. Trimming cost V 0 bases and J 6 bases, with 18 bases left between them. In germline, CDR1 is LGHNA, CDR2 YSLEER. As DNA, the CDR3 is TGCGCCAGCAGCCAAGATCCTCGGGGTGCAGGCCGCGAGCAGTACTTC. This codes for CASSQDPRGAGREQYF.

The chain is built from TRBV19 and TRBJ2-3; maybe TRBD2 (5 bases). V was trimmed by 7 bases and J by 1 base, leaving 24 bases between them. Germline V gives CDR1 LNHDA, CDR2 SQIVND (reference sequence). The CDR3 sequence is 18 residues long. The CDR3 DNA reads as TGTGCCAGTACTCAGCGGCCCGGGGTGGGCGCCGGCACAGATACGCAGTATTTT. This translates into CASTQRPGVGAGTDTQYF.

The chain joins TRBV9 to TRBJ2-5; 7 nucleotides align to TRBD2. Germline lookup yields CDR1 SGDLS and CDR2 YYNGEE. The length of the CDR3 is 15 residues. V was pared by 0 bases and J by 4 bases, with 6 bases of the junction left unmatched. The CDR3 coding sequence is TGTGCCAGCAGCGTAGGGGTAGCGGGTACAGAGACCCAGTACTTC. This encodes CASSVGVAGTETQYF. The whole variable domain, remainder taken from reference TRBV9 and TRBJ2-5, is DSGVTQTPKHLITATGQRVTLRCSPRSGDLSVYWYQQSLDQGLQFLIQYYNGEERAKGNILERFSAQQFPDLHSELNLSSLELGDSALYFCASSVGVAGTETQYFGPGTRLLVL.

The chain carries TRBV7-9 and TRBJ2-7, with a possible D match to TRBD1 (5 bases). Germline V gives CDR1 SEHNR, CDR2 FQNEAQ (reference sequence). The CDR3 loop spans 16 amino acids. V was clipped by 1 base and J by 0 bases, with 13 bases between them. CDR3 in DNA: TGTGCCAGCAGCTTAGAGGGGTGGGGCAGCTCCTACGAGCAGTACTTC. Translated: CASSLEGWGSSYEQYF. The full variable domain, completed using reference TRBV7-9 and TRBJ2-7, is DTGVSQNPRHKITKRGQNVTFRCDPISEHNRLYWYRQTLGQGPEFLTYFQNEAQLEKSRLLSDRFSAERPKGSFSTLEIQRTEQGDSAMYLCASSLEGWGSSYEQYFGPGTRLTVT.